These 18 T cell receptor beta chains share one sample of origin, sequenced in a study of vaccination and CD4 T cells after COVID-19. Treatment meaning: roughly nine-day PBMC culture with coronavirus spike peptide pools or control peptides (ViraFEST assay). An Oncomine TCR Beta short-read assay was used to sequence the DNA from cultured CD4+ T cells. In TCRdb, the PCR reads were re-called with MiXCR into one record per CDR3 protein. The sample includes over 9,500 distinct CDR3 sequences, 45% to 55% of them seen just once. These receptors have no identified antigens. Sequenced material: cultured CD4+ T cells from blood, taken after SARS-CoV-2 vaccination. The receptors come from a human donor with COVID-19.

In this sample, this clonotype turned up a few times. V usage is TRBV25-1 and J usage is TRBJ1-2, with a weak D call TRBD1 (5 bases). The germline V gene encodes CDR1 MGHDK and CDR2 SYGVNS. The germline V and J ends were trimmed by 6 bases and 4 bases, with 12 bases remaining between them. This CDR3 spans 13 amino acids. This chain's CDR3 is CASRATGLYGYTF. As DNA, the CDR3 is TGTGCCAGCAGGGCTACAGGTCTCTATGGCTACACCTTC.

The chain recombines TRBV6-5 with TRBJ1-1; D is uncertain. CDR3 size: 13 residues. Germline V gene sequence: CDR1 MNHEY, CDR2 SVGAGI. V dropped 4 bases and J dropped 1 base, with 7 bases sitting between them. The CDR3 DNA follows: TGTGCCAGCAGTTCTAACACGAACACTGAAGCTTTCTTT. Translated, it gives CASSSNTNTEAFF.

This clonotype was picked up a small number of times. This sequence joins TRBV7-9 and TRBJ2-7; D may be TRBD2 (6 bases). Germline lookup yields CDR1 SEHNR and CDR2 FQNEAQ (reference sequence). The CDR3 is made up of 16 amino acids. V gave up 1 base and J gave up 4 bases, with 17 bases separating them. The CDR3 region is CASSLESRYGGYEQYF. The CDR3 DNA reads as TGTGCCAGCAGCTTAGAATCCAGATACGGAGGGTACGAGCAGTACTTC.

The chain has TRBV6-1 and TRBJ2-7, with D possibly matching TRBD2 (5 bases). The CDR3 totals 15 residues. Germline assignment: CDR1 MNHNS and CDR2 SASEGT. The germline V and J ends were trimmed by 2 bases and 6 bases, with 17 bases remaining between them. CDR3 loop: CASSESGGFPPEQYF. CDR3 DNA sequence: TGTGCCAGCAGTGAAAGCGGCGGATTCCCACCCGAGCAGTACTTC.

This clonotype has just one count. The chain carries TRBV19 and TRBJ2-2; TRBD1 is a possible D gene (5 bases). This CDR3 is built from 15 residues. Trimming pared 0 bases from V and 5 bases from J, leaving 10 bases between. The germline V gene has CDR1 LNHDA and CDR2 SQIVND (reference sequence). CDR3 amino acids: CASSIERGSTGELFF. The CDR3 DNA follows: TGTGCCAGTAGTATAGAAAGGGGCAGTACCGGGGAGCTGTTTTTT.

This clonotype turned up a few times. The genes are TRBV6-1 and TRBJ2-2; D is ambiguous. This CDR3 spans 10 amino acids. Trimming removed 7 bases at V and 7 bases at J, with 4 bases between. The germline CDR1 and CDR2 sequences are MNHNS and SASEGT. In DNA, the CDR3 is TGTGCCAGCAAGGTCGGGGAGCTGTTTTTT. Encoded protein: CASKVGELFF.

This clonotype was detected only a few times. This chain uses TRBV7-8 with TRBJ2-7; D not resolved. Trimming took off 2 bases at V and 0 bases at J, with 11 bases between the two ends. The CDR3 has 15 residues. Germline assignment: CDR1 SGHVS and CDR2 FQNEAQ. The CDR3 region has the DNA TGTGCCAGCAGCTTAAGTGGCGGCACCTCCTACGAGCAGTACTTC. It translates to CASSLSGGTSYEQYF.

This chain links TRBV27 with TRBJ1-6, with 9 bases lining up with TRBD1. This CDR3 has 14 amino acids. V trimming: 7 bases; J trimming: 9 bases; junction bases outside the gene matches: 7. Germline CDR1 and CDR2: MNHEY and SMNVEV (reference sequence). The CDR3 sequence: CASKTGTGRSPLHF. CDR3 sequence (DNA): TGTGCCAGCAAAACCGGGACAGGGCGTTCACCCCTCCACTTT.

V and J are TRBV6-1 and TRBJ2-5; D is unresolved. The CDR3 is made up of 13 amino acids. Deletions cut 5 bases from V and 1 base from J, with 8 bases between. Germline CDR1 is MNHNS and CDR2 is SASEGT. This chain's CDR3 is CASSPTVQETQYF. The CDR3 DNA reads TGTGCCAGCAGTCCGACCGTCCAAGAGACCCAGTACTTC.

This clonotype was detected a few times. This rearrangement joins TRBV5-4 to TRBJ1-5; no reliable D call. The CDR3 extends over 13 amino acids. V was clipped by 0 bases and J by 4 bases, with 5 bases between them. From germline, CDR1 is SGHNT and CDR2 YYREEE (reference sequence). CDR3 sequence reads: CASSLGRNQPQHF. Here the CDR3 DNA reads TGTGCCAGCAGCTTGGGCCGAAATCAGCCCCAGCATTTT.

On this clonotype: Relative to the germline gene, one junction end is altered; a read error may explain this. The chain uses TRBV11-2 and TRBJ2-5; D not certain. This CDR3 has 14 residues. Germline CDR1 and CDR2: SGHAT and FQNNGV. The CDR3 DNA sequence: TGTGCCAGCAGCCCGTCTGGACGGCAAGAGACCCAGCACTTC. Its translation is CASSPSGRQETQHF.

The rearrangement links TRBV6-1 to TRBJ2-5; 8 nucleotides agree with TRBD2. The V and J ends lost 2 bases and 5 bases, in that order; junction bases with no gene match: 7. Germline V CDR1 and CDR2: MNHNS, SASEGT. The CDR3 sequence is 15 residues long. CDR3 loop: CASSESGGRWETQYF. The CDR3 DNA follows: TGTGCCAGCAGTGAAAGCGGGGGTAGATGGGAGACCCAGTACTTC.

This clonotype was seen a handful of times. The V gene is TRBV11-3, the J gene TRBJ2-3; the D is unclear. CDR1 is SGHNT and CDR2 is YENEEA in the germline V gene. This CDR3 is built from 13 residues. V was shortened by 3 bases and J by 2 bases, with 6 bases between the two germline ends. The CDR3 protein is CASSFPATDTQYF. The CDR3 nucleotides are TGTGCCAGCAGCTTTCCAGCCACAGATACGCAGTATTTT.

The J gene is TRBJ1-5, the V gene TRBV14; tentatively, D is TRBD1 (5 bases). CDR1 and CDR2 from the germline V gene are SGHDN and FVKESK. The CDR3 is 13 residues long. Between the trimmed V and J ends, which lost 0 bases and 8 bases, there was a span of 8 bases. The DNA for the CDR3 is TGTGCCAGCAGCCAAGATCGCAGGGAGCCCCAGCATTTT. It specifies CASSQDRREPQHF.

This chain uses TRBV12-3 or TRBV12-4 with TRBJ2-7; 11 bases are a match to TRBD2. V was clipped by 5 bases and J by 4 bases; unmatched bases: 7. The CDR3 sequence is 15 residues long. The CDR3 nucleotides are TGTGCCAGCAGTGTGACTAGCGGGGAAAGTTACGAGCAGTACTTC. Translated, it gives CASSVTSGESYEQYF.

This clonotype occurred a few times. The V call is TRBV21-1, the J call TRBJ2-3; the table's D call, TRBD2, was not checked against the DNA. TRBV21-1 is a known pseudogene. The CDR3 has 18 amino acids. CDR3 amino acids: CASSSRLAGGRGTDTQYF. The CDR3 coding sequence is TGTGCCAGCAGCTCCCGGCTAGCGGGGGGGAGGGGCACAGATACGCAGTATTTT.

In this sample, this clonotype turned up a few times. The chain has TRBV19 and TRBJ2-7; no clear D. Deletions cut 1 base from V and 7 bases from J, with 5 bases between. Germline CDR1 LNHDA, CDR2 SQIVND (reference sequence). CDR3 length: 11 amino acids. Here the CDR3 DNA reads TGTGCCAGTAGTATAGGATGGGAGCAGTACTTC. Translation: CASSIGWEQYF.

The chain couples TRBV11-2 to TRBJ2-6; 7 bases map to TRBD1. The CDR3 sequence is 17 residues long. Trimming removed 5 bases from V and 1 base from J; junction bases left unmatched: 8. Germline V gene lookup returns CDR1 SGHAT and CDR2 FQNNGV. CDR3 residues: CASSHRQGSSGANVLTF. The CDR3, as DNA: TGTGCCAGCAGCCATAGACAGGGATCTTCTGGGGCCAACGTCCTGACTTTC. Drawing the rest from reference TRBV11-2 and TRBJ2-6, the complete variable domain is EAGVAQSPRYKIIEKRQSVAFWCNPISGHATLYWYQQILGQGPKLLIQFQNNGVVDDSQLPKDRFSAERLKGVDSTLKIQPAKLEDSAVYLCASSHRQGSSGANVLTFGAGSRLTVL.